The rows below give T cell receptor beta chains drawn from one sample of a study of blood T cell repertoires in COVID-19. Method: immunoSEQ multiplex PCR; TCRdb's copy keeps in-frame clones and lacks some. The table records 120,000 or so clones, around four fifths of them present only once. Sequenced: peripheral blood. These receptors came from a human donor in a cohort sampled during active COVID-19. The CDR3 runs from the conserved cysteine through the conserved F or W. D genes are given only for firm matches. Size is stated for part of the rows, as once, few or many counts, or as a class when the clone is expanded.

j_call | clone_size | v_call | d_call | cdr3_nt | cdr3_aa
TRBJ1-2 | - | TRBV5-6 | - | TGTGCCAGCAGCCCAGGACTGGAATATGGCTACACCTTC | CASSPGLEYGYTF
TRBJ2-3 | - | TRBV10-1 | - | TGCGCCAGCAGTGAGTTCGTCACAGATACGCAGTATTTT | CASSEFVTDTQYF
TRBJ1-2 | - | TRBV7-8 | - | TGTGCCAGCAGCTTAGCGGGCTCGAGCACATATGGCTACACCTTC | CASSLAGSSTYGYTF
TRBJ2-1 | - | TRBV27 | TRBD2 | TGTGCCAGCAGTCCCAGAATAGCGGGCACAAGGAATGAGCAGTTCTTC | CASSPRIAGTRNEQFF
TRBJ2-4 | - | TRBV2 | TRBD1 | TGTGCCAGCAGTCAGGGACAGCCCAAAAACATTCAGTACTTC | CASSQGQPKNIQYF
TRBJ1-2 | - | TRBV6-5 | TRBD1 | TGTGCCAGCAGTCGACAGGGGAGGGAACTGGCCTTC | CASSRQGRELAF
TRBJ1-4 | - | TRBV18 | - | TGTGCCAGCTCACCAGGAGCGACGGTGAATGAAAAACTGTTTTTT | CASSPGATVNEKLFF
TRBJ1-5 | - | TRBV4-3 | - | TGCGCCAGCAGCCAGGAGAGGTCACAGCCCCAGCATTTT | CASSQERSQPQHF
TRBJ2-5 | - | TRBV6-6 | - | TGTGCCAGCAGTTCATTGGACTCTGGAGGGGAGACCCAGTACTTC | CASSSLDSGGETQYF
TRBJ1-2 | - | TRBV5-6 | - | TGTGCCAGCAGCTTTGGGCGGGACTATGGCTACACCTTC | CASSFGRDYGYTF
TRBJ2-7 | - | TRBV5-1 | - | TGCGCCAGCAGCCCGGACAGCCGCTCCTACGAGCAGTACTTC | CASSPDSRSYEQYF
TRBJ2-1 | - | TRBV12-5 | - | TGTGCTAGTGCCCCCCACGGTAGCGGTGAATATGAGCAGTTCTTC | CASAPHGSGEYEQFF
TRBJ1-4 | once | TRBV7-9 | - | TGTGCCAGCAGCTTAATTTGGGCCGGGAGCGGTGAAAAACTGTTTTTT | CASSLIWAGSGEKLFF
TRBJ2-2 | - | TRBV7-2 | TRBD1 | TGTGCCAGCAGCCCTCGGACAGGGGGTAAAACCGGGGAGCTGTTTTTT | CASSPRTGGKTGELFF
TRBJ1-1 | - | TRBV29-1 | TRBD1 | TGCAGCTATACGGGACAGGTCAACACTGAAGCTTTCTTT | CSYTGQVNTEAFF
TRBJ1-2 | - | TRBV7-2 | - | TGTGCCAGCAGCGACGGGGGAAGCGGCTACACCTTC | CASSDGGSGYTF
TRBJ2-7 | - | TRBV28 | TRBD1 | TGTGCCAGCAGCCTCAGGGGGCCCACCTACGAGCAGTACTTC | CASSLRGPTYEQYF
TRBJ1-2 | - | TRBV7-9 | - | TGTGCCAGCAGCTTAGGGATGGAGAATGGCTACACCTTC | CASSLGMENGYTF
TRBJ1-6 | - | TRBV11-2 | - | TGTGCCAGCAGCTTACGTTTACAGTCAAGCTCCTATAATTCACCCCTCCACTTT | CASSLRLQSSSYNSPLHF
TRBJ1-2 | few | TRBV7-8 | - | TGTGCCAGCAGCGCCGGCGGGAGGAACTATGGCTACACCTTC | CASSAGGRNYGYTF
TRBJ1-6 | - | TRBV2 | - | TGTGCCAGCAGTGACGGGACTGGCTACGGGTCACCCCTCCACTTT | CASSDGTGYGSPLHF
TRBJ1-5 | - | TRBV28 | TRBD1 | TGTGCCAGCAGTGGATTCCAGGGGGCCGGGCAGCCCCAGCATTTT | CASSGFQGAGQPQHF
TRBJ2-5 | - | TRBV6-6 | - | TGTGCCAGCACCCCAGGAGCGGACCAAGAGGCCCAGTACTTC | CASTPGADQEAQYF
TRBJ1-5 | - | TRBV6-5 | TRBD1 | TGTGCCAGCCAAAGGGAAGGGGGCTTTCAGCCCCAGCATTTT | CASQREGGFQPQHF
TRBJ2-3 | - | TRBV5-1 | TRBD2 | TGCGCCAGCAGCTTGGGACTAGCGGATACGCAGTATTTT | CASSLGLADTQYF
TRBJ2-1 | - | TRBV7-9 | TRBD1 | TGTGCCAGCAGCTTAGTAGGCGACAGGGTTGACAATGAGCAGTTCTTC | CASSLVGDRVDNEQFF
TRBJ1-1 | few | TRBV29-1 | - | TGCAGCGTTGTGGGCGCCTGGAACACTGAAGCTTTCTTT | CSVVGAWNTEAFF
TRBJ2-6 | - | TRBV5-6 | - | TGTGCCAGCAGCTTGGTTGACGGGGGGGCCAACGTCCTGACTTTC | CASSLVDGGANVLTF
TRBJ1-3 | - | TRBV18 | - | TGTGCCAGCTCAGTTGTGGACTCCTCCTCTGGAAACACCATATATTTT | CASSVVDSSSGNTIYF
TRBJ1-3 | - | TRBV6-5 | - | TGTGCCAGCAGAAACGACAGAGGCGCTGGAAACACCATATATTTT | CASRNDRGAGNTIYF
TRBJ2-3 | - | TRBV7-3 | - | TGTGCCAGCAGCCCTTCTAGCACAGATACGCAGTATTTT | CASSPSSTDTQYF
TRBJ1-5 | - | TRBV6-8 | - | TGTGCCAGCAGTTCCATTGGACTCGGAGGGGCTATCAATCAGCCCCAGCATTTT | CASSSIGLGGAINQPQHF
TRBJ2-3 | - | TRBV5-1 | - | TGCGCCAGCAGCTCCCAATTTACAGATACGCAGTATTTT | CASSSQFTDTQYF
TRBJ2-2 | once | TRBV2 | - | TGTGCCAGCAGTGACGACCGACAGTTCACCGGGGAGCTGTTTTTT | CASSDDRQFTGELFF
TRBJ2-1 | - | TRBV7-3 | TRBD2 | TGTGCCAGCAGCCTAGCGGGAGGAAATGAGCAGTTCTTC | CASSLAGGNEQFF
TRBJ1-5 | - | TRBV27 | TRBD1 | TGTGCCAGCAGTGCGGACAGGATTAGCAATCAGCCCCAGCATTTT | CASSADRISNQPQHF
TRBJ1-2 | - | TRBV14 | - | TGTGCCAGCAGCCAAGCCAGGAACTATGGCTACACCTTC | CASSQARNYGYTF
TRBJ2-6 | - | TRBV28 | - | TGTGCCAGCAGGCCCACTTGGGGCGCTCGGGCCAACGTCCTGACTTTC | CASRPTWGARANVLTF
TRBJ2-3 | once | TRBV5-4 | - | TGTGCCAGCAGCTCCCCCAACACAGATACGCAGTATTTT | CASSSPNTDTQYF
TRBJ1-1 | - | TRBV28 | - | TGTGCCACCTACGCGGGGGTGAACACTGAAGCTTTCTTT | CATYAGVNTEAFF
TRBJ2-7 | - | TRBV4-1 | TRBD2 | TGCGCCAGCAGCCAAACCCCGGGACTAGCGGGACGCGAGCAGTACTTC | CASSQTPGLAGREQYF
TRBJ1-6 | - | TRBV19 | TRBD1 | TGTGCCAGTAGTTCAGGGGACAGGGGGAATTCACCCCTCCACTTT | CASSSGDRGNSPLHF
TRBJ2-1 | - | TRBV7-2 | - | TGTGCCAGCAGCCCCCTAGTTTGGACCTACAATGAGCAGTTCTTC | CASSPLVWTYNEQFF
TRBJ2-7 | - | TRBV29-1 | TRBD2 | TGCAGCGTTGAAGGGACTAGCGGAGCCCCCTACGAGCAGTACTTC | CSVEGTSGAPYEQYF
TRBJ2-3 | - | TRBV21-1 | - | TGTGCCACCGGGGCTAGCGGGGGTCCTGTCCCTAGCACAGATACGCAGTATTTT | CATGASGGPVPSTDTQYF
TRBJ2-2 | once | TRBV3-1/TRBV3-2 | - | TGTGCCAGCAGCCTCCGGGGAGTGACGAACACCGGGGAGCTGTTTTTT | CASSLRGVTNTGELFF
TRBJ1-6 | - | TRBV23-1 | TRBD1 | TGCGCCAGCACCAACGAGGGACAGTCGAGCTCCTATAATTCACCCCTCCACTTT | CASTNEGQSSSYNSPLHF
TRBJ1-4 | - | TRBV18 | TRBD1 | TGTGCCAGCTCAGCGAGACAGGGGGCATTTGAAAAACTGTTTTTT | CASSARQGAFEKLFF